This is a list of T cell receptor beta chains from one sample in a study of T cells after yellow fever vaccination. TCRdb re-called the 5' RACE reads with MiXCR, one entry per CDR3 protein. This table holds some 120,000 distinct CDR3 sequences, 15% found once. The specimen was CD8+ T cells sorted from PBMCs, collected 5 days after the yellow fever booster vaccination. The receptors come from a man aged 18 to 35 who received the YFV17D yellow fever vaccine. Each CDR3 is given with its conserved first and last residue. D genes are given only for firm matches. Not every row has a clone size; where given, it reads once, few, many or a size class.

>TRBV20-1|TRBJ2-3|-|few
CSASTDRVLVSADTQYF
>TRBV29-1|TRBJ2-1|-|-
CSVGRDNEQFF
>TRBV7-9|TRBJ2-1|TRBD2|many
CASSLALSGGWNEQFF
>TRBV2|TRBJ2-1|TRBD2|-
CASSDISGGARREQFF
>TRBV29-1|TRBJ2-1|TRBD1|many
CSVQGAGEQFF
>TRBV14|TRBJ2-1|-|few
CASSQDWQGLYNEQFF
>TRBV6-5|TRBJ2-2|-|few
CASSYSMTLNTGELFF
>TRBV4-1|TRBJ1-1|-|-
CASSQSRGQMNTEAFF
>TRBV7-2|TRBJ2-2|-|-
CASSRRGGVAGELFF
>TRBV4-3|TRBJ1-6|-|few
CASSQEGGADSPLHF
>TRBV7-9|TRBJ2-2|-|-
CASSSTGRPNTGELFF
>TRBV4-3|TRBJ2-2|TRBD1|-
CASSQGPGQGDTGELFF
>TRBV4-1|TRBJ2-5|TRBD2|few
CASSLLAGGPAETQYF
>TRBV6-5|TRBJ2-2|-|-
CASGYTGELFF
>TRBV7-2|TRBJ2-2|-|-
CASSRRWTRGGTGELFF
>TRBV6-5|TRBJ1-1|-|-
CASRARMNTEAFF
>TRBV5-6|TRBJ2-1|-|many
CASSKGGPYNEQFF
>TRBV10-3|TRBJ1-2|-|few
CAISEGAYGYTF
>TRBV6-5|TRBJ2-3|TRBD2|many
CASSYRAGGPTDTQYF
>TRBV5-8|TRBJ2-1|TRBD1|-
CASSLNFQGAYNEQFF
>TRBV27|TRBJ1-5|-|-
CASSLSGAPYQPQHF
>TRBV5-4|TRBJ2-3|TRBD2|-
CASSLRGFERGASTDTQYF
>TRBV9|TRBJ1-2|TRBD1|-
CASSAGGLGTGRGYTF
>TRBV6-2/TRBV6-3|TRBJ1-1|-|-
CASSYEGTEAFF
>TRBV15|TRBJ2-3|TRBD2|-
CATRSGGLTDTQYF
>TRBV20-1|TRBJ1-1|-|-
CSARDNLFTEAFF
>TRBV4-1|TRBJ2-3|-|-
CASSRLEGGVSDTQYF
>TRBV19|TRBJ2-2|-|-
CASSGSNTGELFF
>TRBV6-5|TRBJ1-2|-|-
CASTLGGDYGYTF
>TRBV7-8|TRBJ2-1|-|few
CASTRLSRDEQFF
>TRBV5-6|TRBJ2-1|-|-
CASSLQGGPNEQFF
>TRBV4-3|TRBJ2-1|TRBD2|-
CASSQGISGGYNEQFF
>TRBV12-3/TRBV12-4|TRBJ2-7|-|-
CASSSADSDYEQYF
>TRBV28|TRBJ2-5|-|-
CASNPGYQETQYF
>TRBV10-1|TRBJ2-7|-|many
CASSESALAYEQYF
>TRBV24-1|TRBJ2-3|TRBD2|-
CATSDFPSGGAGTDTQYF
>TRBV20-1|TRBJ2-7|-|many
CSARDNYEQYF
>TRBV4-1|TRBJ2-1|TRBD2|few
CASSQDQRGPSYNEQFF
>TRBV12-3/TRBV12-4|TRBJ2-1|-|many
CASRDYNEQFF
>TRBV29-1|TRBJ1-3|-|-
CSVEGRGSSGNTIYF
>TRBV14|TRBJ2-5|TRBD2|few
CASSQFRGGVQETQYF
>TRBV5-1|TRBJ1-1|TRBD1|few
CASSPGQRAAGTEAFF
>TRBV7-7|TRBJ2-2|-|-
CASSPELYTGELFF
>TRBV28|TRBJ1-6|-|-
CASTDDTGRAPLHF
>TRBV6-1|TRBJ1-1|-|-
CASSEPGLNPEAFF
>TRBV6-2/TRBV6-3|TRBJ2-3|TRBD1|many
CASSKDRGSSTDTQYF
>TRBV27|TRBJ2-4|-|-
CASSLSGASAKNIQYF
>TRBV7-3|TRBJ2-1|TRBD1|few
CASSLEGQGAYEQFF
>TRBV7-9|TRBJ2-7|-|few
CASSIGRGYEQYF
>TRBV4-1|TRBJ1-4|-|-
CASSHSDVEKLFF
>TRBV7-9|TRBJ2-1|TRBD2|few
CASSPASGFGFNEQFF
>TRBV15|TRBJ2-3|-|-
CATSRDLVDTQYF
>TRBV27|TRBJ2-7|-|-
CASSSAPHFGEQYF
>TRBV7-2|TRBJ2-5|-|-
CASSLDGRVPQETQYF
>TRBV9|TRBJ2-1|-|-
CASSAPAHNEQFF